One sample yielded the 18 T cell receptor beta chains listed below, sequenced in a study of CD8 T cells in Susac syndrome. Random-hexamer reverse transcription was applied to about 0.5 to 1 ug RNA. Using its own MiXCR run on the immunoSEQ multiplex PCR reads, TCRdb lists one record per CDR3 protein. The sample lists approximately 120,000 distinct CDR3 sequences, 90% to 96% occurring once. Sequencing input: CD4+ T cells from PBMCs. The receptors here all came from a human donor in good health.

The chain carries TRBV20-1 and TRBJ2-3; no clear D gene. Germline CDR1 reads DFQATT; CDR2 reads SNEGSKA (reference sequence). Trimming removed 3 bases at V and 0 bases at J, with 10 bases between. This CDR3 spans 14 amino acids. The CDR3 spells CSARLSLSTDTQYF. DNA for the CDR3: TGCAGTGCTAGGTTGAGTCTTAGCACAGATACGCAGTATTTT.

The rearrangement joins TRBV5-4 to TRBJ1-1, with D unclear. The CDR3 sequence is 14 residues long. CDR1 SGHNT and CDR2 YYREEE come from the germline V gene (reference sequence). V lost 5 bases and J 3 bases, leaving 14 bases between the germline ends. In DNA, the CDR3 is TGTGCCAGCAGGGAGAGAGCGGGCTACACTGAAGCTTTCTTT. It translates to CASRERAGYTEAFF.

The chain combines TRBV3-1 with TRBJ2-1; 9 nucleotides line up with TRBD2. The CDR3 is made up of 15 amino acids. Trimming at V came to 3 bases and at J to 3 bases, leaving 3 bases not matched to a gene. Germline CDR1 LGHDT, CDR2 YNNKEL (reference sequence). The chain's CDR3 is CASSQVRGGYNEQFF. CDR3 nucleotide sequence: TGTGCCAGCAGCCAGGTGCGGGGGGGCTACAATGAGCAGTTCTTC.

This rearrangement joins TRBV12-3 or TRBV12-4 to TRBJ2-2, with TRBD2 matching 11 bases. The CDR3 contains 16 residues. Losses at the gene ends were 1 base for V and 6 bases for J; bases not matched to a gene: 4. The CDR3 spells CASSLGLAGYAGELFF. The CDR3 DNA sequence: TGTGCCAGCAGTTTAGGACTAGCGGGATACGCCGGGGAGCTGTTTTTT.

This clonotype appeared a single time. The chain couples TRBV10-3 to TRBJ2-5; TRBD2 matches at 10 bases. The DNA end favors TRBJ2-7, so the J call may be wrong. Looked up from germline, CDR1 is ENHRY and CDR2 is SYGVKD. The CDR3 loop spans 16 amino acids. The CDR3 reads CAISSTFLAGAAEQYF. CDR3 nucleotides: TGTGCCATCAGTTCCACATTCCTAGCGGGAGCGGCCGAGCAGTACTTC.

V gene TRBV20-1 combines with J gene TRBJ2-7, with D possibly called TRBD1 or TRBD2 (5 bases each). Trimming took off 5 bases at V and 5 bases at J, with 25 bases between the two ends. This CDR3 is 16 amino acids long. CDR1 and CDR2 (germline): DFQATT, SNEGSKA (reference sequence). The CDR3 region is CSAESPPDLGVNEQYF. Here the CDR3 DNA reads TGCAGTGCTGAATCCCCTCCAGACCTGGGGGTGAACGAGCAGTACTTC.

The rearrangement joins TRBV28 to TRBJ1-3, with D unresolved. The CDR3 extends over 15 amino acids. V was trimmed by 4 bases and J by 0 bases, leaving 10 bases between them. Germline V lookup: CDR1 MDHEN, CDR2 SYDVKM. CDR3 sequence (DNA): TGTGCCAGCAGTTCCCCGGGTTTCTCTGGAAACACCATATATTTT. It translates to CASSSPGFSGNTIYF.

This clonotype was detected once. V usage is TRBV7-2 and J usage is TRBJ2-7, with 10 bases fitting TRBD1. Losses at the gene ends were 3 bases for V and 7 bases for J; bases not matched to a gene: 6. The CDR3 contains 14 residues. CDR1 and CDR2 from the germline V gene are SGHTA and FQGNSA. Here the CDR3 reads CASSFRQGALEQYF. CDR3 sequence (DNA): TGTGCCAGCAGCTTCAGACAGGGGGCGTTGGAGCAGTACTTC.

V gene TRBV20-1 combines with J gene TRBJ1-1; the match to TRBD1 covers 7 bases. V lost 1 base, J lost 3 bases, and 5 bases stayed unmatched. The germline V gene encodes CDR1 DFQATT and CDR2 SNEGSKA (reference sequence). The CDR3 consists of 14 residues. This CDR3 reads CSARVTGVDTEAFF. In DNA form, the CDR3 reads TGCAGTGCTAGAGTAACAGGGGTAGACACTGAAGCTTTCTTT.

The chain combines TRBV12-3 or TRBV12-4 with TRBJ1-6; D unclear. With 5 bases removed from V and 7 bases from J, the gap between germline ends came to 15 bases. This CDR3 comprises 15 residues. CDR3 sequence reads: CASSTSGGINSPLHF. Here the CDR3 DNA reads TGTGCCAGCAGTACCTCGGGTGGCATAAATTCACCCCTCCACTTT.

The gene calls are TRBV7-2 and TRBJ2-3; D unclear. CDR3 length: 13 amino acids. Germline values: CDR1 SGHTA, CDR2 FQGNSA. V dropped 0 bases and J dropped 1 base, with 2 bases sitting between them. The DNA of the CDR3 is TGTGCCAGCAGCTTAGCACGCACAGATACGCAGTATTTT. Translated: CASSLARTDTQYF.

V is TRBV2 and J is TRBJ2-7; D gene unclear. V shed 10 bases and J shed 9 bases, with 19 bases lying between them. Germline CDR1 SNHLY, CDR2 FYNNEI. The CDR3 is 12 residues long. CDR3 sequence reads: CATSFERLLQYF. The CDR3 DNA follows: TGTGCCACTTCCTTCGAGAGACTTCTGCAGTACTTC.

V gene TRBV7-2 combines with J gene TRBJ2-7; tentative D call: TRBD1 (5 bases). The germline CDR1 and CDR2 sequences are SGHTA and FQGNSA. With 1 base removed from V and 0 bases from J, the gap between germline ends came to 10 bases. This CDR3 comprises 15 residues. The CDR3 spells CASSLGSGASYEQYF. CDR3 coding DNA: TGTGCCAGCAGCTTAGGCTCTGGGGCCTCCTACGAGCAGTACTTC.

The chain employs TRBV2 and TRBJ2-5; D is perhaps TRBD1 or TRBD2 (5 bases each). Trimming took off 8 bases at V and 4 bases at J, with 20 bases between the two ends. The CDR3 runs to 15 residues. The germline V gene encodes CDR1 SNHLY and CDR2 FYNNEI. The CDR3 DNA is TGTGCCAGCGGATCCGGGACCTTTCTCAGAGAGACCCAGTACTTC. Protein sequence: CASGSGTFLRETQYF.

This chain connects TRBV9 to TRBJ2-3; no clear D gene. V was trimmed by 0 bases and J by 0 bases, leaving 5 bases between them. Germline loops: CDR1 SGDLS, CDR2 YYNGEE. The CDR3 covers 14 residues. The CDR3 spells CASSVARSTDTQYF. The CDR3 coding sequence is TGTGCCAGCAGCGTAGCCCGAAGCACAGATACGCAGTATTTT.

The chain couples TRBV2 to TRBJ2-1; TRBD1 aligns across 9 bases. CDR3 length equals 15 residues. Trimming cost V 6 bases and J 3 bases; bases outside gene matches: 6. CDR1 and CDR2 from the germline V gene are SNHLY and FYNNEI. The DNA for the CDR3 is TGTGCCAGCAGATCGGACAGGGGAAGCTACAATGAGCAGTTCTTC. This gives the protein CASRSDRGSYNEQFF.

The chain is built from TRBV28 and TRBJ1-1; D is uncertain. The CDR3 contains 14 residues. CDR1 is MDHEN, CDR2 SYDVKM, per germline. V was shortened by 6 bases and J by 3 bases, with 14 bases between the two germline ends. The DNA for the CDR3 is TGTGCCAGCAGACTCGGTGGGATGGACACTGAAGCTTTCTTT. Translating gives CASRLGGMDTEAFF.

The chain employs TRBV12-3 or TRBV12-4 and TRBJ2-6; D ambiguous. This CDR3 region has 16 residues. V was cut by 3 bases and J by 1 base, with 10 bases left in between. The CDR3 loop is CASSFGLGSGANVLTF. CDR3 nucleotide sequence: TGTGCCAGCAGTTTCGGTTTGGGGTCTGGGGCCAACGTCCTGACTTTC.